This TCR beta chain was found in a study of shared clonotypes between healthy human individuals (TCRdb year 2020). Regarding the research as a whole: The cohort included three men and two women between 18 and 49 years of age. Blood TCR repertoires of about five healthy adults were deeply sequenced to estimate repertoire size and the extent of clonotype sharing between individuals. Libraries were prepared and TCR repertoires were sequenced by different laboratories using diverse techniques, in order to increase sequencing depth and limit assay-specific biases. Between about 0.94 and 8.9 billion PBMCs per donor were obtained by leukapheresis. Per donor, three plates each were used for CD4 naive and CD4 memory, two for CD8 naive, and one for CD8 memory. Results and caveats for the whole study, not just this receptor: Pairwise subsampling led to the expectation that sequencing depth would affect the degree of clonotype sharing among donors. Sampling was restricted to blood, and TCR repertoires in tissue are likely to differ from TCR repertoires in blood. Rarefaction of sorted-subset datasets indicated incomplete sequencing despite the large sequencing depth. Higher generation probabilities were observed for clonotypes shared by all four sorted-subset donors than for non-shared clonotypes. Estimated clonotype richness was generally larger for naive than for memory subsets. Approximately 5% of naive CD4, 3.5% of naive CD8, roughly 2.5% of memory CD4, and 0.35% to 0.4% of memory CD8 clonotypes were shared across several donors. Because the study included a small number of donors, the genetic and exposure-history diversity represented was limited.

Of note for this clone: Its antigen target is currently unknown. No base quality information exists; no much larger clone differs at one position.

The donors were healthy, HIV-negative adults with no recently reported acute infections or vaccinations. Every donor was a Caucasian adult residing in Nashville, Tennessee, USA. Magnetic negative selection was used to enrich CD4+ T cells, after which naive cells were positively selected on CD45RA and the negative fraction became the memory subset. Blood was obtained by leukapheresis, after which PBMCs were separated by Ficoll-Histopaque density gradient centrifugation and cryopreserved in liquid nitrogen vapor phase. Analytical flow cytometry was used to check the purity and quantity of each magnetically sorted T cell population. Genomic DNA was isolated from each sorted fraction and quantified by UV absorbance on a Nanodrop 2000c. Using the deep immunoSEQ assay, multiplex PCR amplified TCR CDR3 regions from genomic DNA. Extracted genomic DNA from each cell subset was spread evenly across all wells of several immunoSEQ 96-well plates, with each plate serving as a replicate. For sorted subsets, roughly 200 ng genomic DNA, equal to some 28,000 T cell genomes, was loaded into each replicate PCR. Purified libraries were quantified with a Qubit 3.0 fluorometer, sized on a Bioanalyzer 2100, and re-quantified with the KAPA Library Quantification kit. A separate single-read 150-cycle Illumina NextSeq 550 flow cell was used to sequence each immunoSEQ 96-well plate. The source study handled its data this way. Because the immunoSEQ output included only junctional sequences and no quality scores, the filtering could not be the same as the filtering used for full-length reads. Sequences were annotated with PyIR, a Python wrapper for IgBLAST v1.9, and V/J genes and CDR3 were assigned using IMGT germline references. Reads were removed for weak V/J assignments (E-value above 1e-6), missing CDR3, stop codons, out-of-frame junctions, or ambiguous translated residues. V3J clonotypes were defined by identical inferred V gene, J gene, and CDR3 amino acid sequence. Percentage overlap between repertoires was calculated by dividing the number of shared unique clonotypes by the size of the smaller repertoire. RTK rarefaction, the Chao1 estimator, and Recon v2.1 estimates of unobserved clonotypes were used to assess repertoire richness. Generation probabilities for all TCRbeta clonotypes obtained by the gDNA method from a few donors were computed using OLGA. The table comes from immuneACCESS by way of TCRdb, which keeps in-frame sequences with V and J called. Part of the clones is missing from these tables; in studies checked, under half for an unresolved V gene and the rest for unknown reasons. That table furnishes V, J and clone size, whereas the DNA furnished D and trimming. The sample includes 1.4 million to 1.5 million clones, with around 97% observed a single time. The top ten constitute over 1% of the sample.

The germline V gene encodes CDR1 DFQATT and CDR2 SNEGSKA (reference sequence). Including cysteine and phenylalanine, the CDR3 has 11 amino acids. Here the CDR3 DNA is all that survives: 33 bases in frame from base 1. V is cut back by 5 bases and J by 6 bases, with 1 base in the junction unmatched. The specimen was naive CD4+ T cells sorted from blood. The cell subset or site tag for this specimen amounts to: CD45RA+ positively selected. This sequence was found in a man under 40 in good health. This chain is built from TRBV20-1 and TRBJ1-2; TRBD1 matches 9 bases in the middle. The CDR3 has the sequence CSAWTGDGYTF. The nucleotide sequence reads as follows: TGCAGTGCTTGGACAGGGGATGGCTACACCTTC.